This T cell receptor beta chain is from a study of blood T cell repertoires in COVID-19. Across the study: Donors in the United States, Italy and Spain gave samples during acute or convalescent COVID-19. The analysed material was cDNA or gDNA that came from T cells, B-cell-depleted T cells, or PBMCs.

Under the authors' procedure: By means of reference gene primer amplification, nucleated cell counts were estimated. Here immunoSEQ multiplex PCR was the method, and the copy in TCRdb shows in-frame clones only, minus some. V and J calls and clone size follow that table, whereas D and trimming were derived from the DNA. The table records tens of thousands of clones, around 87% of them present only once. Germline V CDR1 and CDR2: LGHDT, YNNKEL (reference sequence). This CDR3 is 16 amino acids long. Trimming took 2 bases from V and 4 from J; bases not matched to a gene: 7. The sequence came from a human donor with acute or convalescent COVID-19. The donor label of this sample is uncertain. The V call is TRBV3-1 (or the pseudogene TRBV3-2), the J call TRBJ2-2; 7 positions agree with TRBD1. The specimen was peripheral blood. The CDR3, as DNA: TGTGCCAGCAGCCAACGGGCAGGGGGATCCACCGGGGAGCTGTTTTTT. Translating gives CASSQRAGGSTGELFF.